A single sample gave rise to the 21 T cell receptor beta chains below, sequenced in a study of blood T cells in healthy people across ages. A second PCR, run for roughly 7 to 11 cycles, used a sample-barcoded 5' primer plus a J-beta primer mix. TCRdb independently ran MiXCR on the 5' RACE reads; one entry per CDR3 protein. The sample yields 1,500,000 or so distinct CDR3 sequences, roughly 59% seen once. Specimen: blood. The receptor source for this set is a man in his late teens or twenties in good health.

V and J are TRBV27 and TRBJ2-2; tentative D call: TRBD1 (6 bases). From germline, CDR1 is MNHEY and CDR2 SMNVEV (reference sequence). This CDR3 has 12 residues. V lost 8 bases, J lost 7 bases, and 11 bases lay in between. CDR3 coding DNA: TGTGCCAGCTACGGGACACTCGGGGAGCTGTTTTTT. As protein: CASYGTLGELFF.

This clonotype was detected a few times. The gene calls are TRBV20-1 and TRBJ2-2, with TRBD2 matching over 10 bases. Germline V CDR1 and CDR2: DFQATT, SNEGSKA (reference sequence). CDR3 length equals 15 residues. V lost 1 base, J lost 4 bases, and 3 bases stayed unmatched. The chain's CDR3 is CSARGAGGGTGELFF. The CDR3 DNA reads TGCAGTGCTAGAGGAGCGGGGGGGGGCACCGGGGAGCTGTTTTTT.

This chain connects TRBV28 to TRBJ2-3; TRBD2 matches at 11 bases. V lost 4 bases to trimming and J lost 6 bases; unmatched junction nucleotides: 15. Per germline, CDR1 MDHEN and CDR2 SYDVKM. There are 18 residues in the CDR3. This chain's CDR3 is CASSSAGLADQMRDTQYF. The CDR3 DNA follows: TGTGCCAGCAGTTCGGCGGGACTAGCGGATCAGATGAGGGATACGCAGTATTTT.

This clonotype was found a few times. The chain uses TRBV13 and TRBJ2-7; 8 nucleotides agree with TRBD1. Germline assignment: CDR1 PRHDT and CDR2 FYEKMQ (reference sequence). The CDR3 runs 15 residues. V gave up 5 bases and J gave up 6 bases; unmatched junction bases: 12. The CDR3 sequence is CASSGSRDRMAEQYF. As DNA, the CDR3 is TGTGCCAGCAGCGGCTCTAGGGACAGGATGGCCGAGCAGTACTTC.

The J gene is TRBJ2-1, the V gene TRBV7-2; TRBD1 matches at 10 bases. V lost 5 bases to trimming and J lost 8 bases; unmatched junction nucleotides: 6. CDR1 and CDR2 (germline): SGHTA, FQGNSA. This CDR3 comprises 14 residues. This CDR3 is CASSPGQGLDEQFF. CDR3 nucleotides: TGTGCCAGCAGCCCGGGACAGGGGTTAGATGAGCAGTTCTTC.

The chain employs TRBV7-6 and TRBJ1-1; 8 positions match TRBD1. The CDR3 spans 15 residues. V was clipped by 2 bases and J by 6 bases; unmatched bases: 8. The V gene's germline CDR1 is SGHVS and CDR2 FNYEAQ. DNA for the CDR3: TGTGCCAGCAGCTTACCCGGACAGGGTGGGGCTGAAGCTTTCTTT. Translation gives CASSLPGQGGAEAFF.

There are a few counts of this clonotype. The chain couples TRBV6-6 to TRBJ2-7; no definite D call. Per germline, CDR1 MNHNY and CDR2 SVGAGI (reference sequence). V gave up 6 bases and J gave up 4 bases, with 16 bases separating them. The CDR3 totals 14 residues. The CDR3 loop is CASRNYRTLYEQYF. DNA for the CDR3: TGTGCCAGCAGAAACTACAGAACCCTTTACGAGCAGTACTTC.

The gene calls are TRBV18 and TRBJ2-2; D might be TRBD1 (6 bases). V was clipped by 3 bases and J by 4 bases, with 12 bases between them. This CDR3 spans 15 amino acids. Germline V lookup: CDR1 KGHSH, CDR2 LQKENI. The CDR3 protein is CASSPEAGATGELFF. CDR3 in DNA: TGTGCCAGCTCACCGGAAGCAGGGGCCACCGGGGAGCTGTTTTTT.

The chain recombines TRBV12-3 or TRBV12-4 with TRBJ2-3; no clear D gene. CDR3 length equals 15 residues. Between the trimmed V and J ends, which lost 1 base and 2 bases, there was a span of 10 bases. The CDR3, as DNA: TGTGCCAGCAGTTTAGACCTAGAGGCCACAGATACGCAGTATTTT. Translating gives CASSLDLEATDTQYF.

This clonotype was seen a few times. The chain joins TRBV28 to TRBJ1-6, with 7 bases fitting TRBD1. Germline-derived CDR1 and CDR2 are MDHEN and SYDVKM. J was trimmed by 5 bases and V by 5 bases; bases with no gene match: 6. CDR3 size: 15 residues. The CDR3 DNA is TGTGCCAGCAGTCCCTATACAGGGGATAATTCACCCCTCCACTTT. Translation: CASSPYTGDNSPLHF.

This clonotype was seen once. The rearrangement uses TRBV6-5 and TRBJ1-3, with a weak D call TRBD1 (5 bases). This CDR3 contains 15 residues. Trimming stripped 2 bases from V and 2 bases from J, with 10 bases between. Germline CDR1 is MNHEY and CDR2 is SVGAGI. The CDR3 protein is CASSYRGMAGNTIYF. DNA of the CDR3: TGTGCCAGCAGTTACAGGGGAATGGCTGGAAACACCATATATTTT.

The V and J genes are TRBV6-2 or TRBV6-3 and TRBJ2-7; D is tentatively TRBD1 or TRBD2 (5 bases each). V was pared by 1 base and J by 4 bases, with 17 bases between. The CDR3 loop spans 16 amino acids. Germline lookup yields CDR1 MNHEY and CDR2 SVGEGT. CDR3 protein: CASSYFGQGELYEQYF. CDR3 coding DNA: TGTGCCAGCAGTTACTTCGGACAAGGGGAGCTTTACGAGCAGTACTTC.

This clonotype has more than one count but fewer than ten. The genes are TRBV10-3 and TRBJ2-1; TRBD2 agrees at 10 bases. This CDR3 region has 14 residues. Germline CDR1 is ENHRY and CDR2 is SYGVKD. Unmatched junction bases numbered 4, after V lost 7 bases and J lost 4 bases. CDR3 loop: CAINPSGGYNEQFF. CDR3 nucleotide sequence: TGTGCCATCAATCCTAGCGGGGGTTACAATGAGCAGTTCTTC.

The V gene is TRBV6-6, the J gene TRBJ1-1, with 7 nucleotides matching TRBD1. The length of the CDR3 is 12 residues. Germline lookup yields CDR1 MNHNY and CDR2 SVGAGI (reference sequence). Unmatched junction bases numbered 2, after V lost 6 bases and J lost 4 bases. Here the CDR3 reads CASSTGVTEAFF. The CDR3 nucleotides are TGTGCCAGCAGCACAGGGGTCACTGAAGCTTTCTTT.

The genes are TRBV5-1 and TRBJ1-6; TRBD1 might be the D (6 bases). The germline V gene encodes CDR1 SGHRS and CDR2 YFSETQ. V shed 4 bases and J shed 7 bases, with 12 bases lying between them. The CDR3 is 14 amino acids. Written as DNA, the CDR3 is TGCGCCAGCAGCCGGACAGTTGCAAATTCACCCCTCCACTTT. It is translated as CASSRTVANSPLHF.

The rearrangement joins TRBV27 to TRBJ2-7; possibly TRBD2 for D (6 bases). Germline values: CDR1 MNHEY, CDR2 SMNVEV (reference sequence). V was cut by 5 bases and J by 6 bases, with 20 bases left in between. CDR3 length: 15 amino acids. The CDR3 spells CASSPQGTPDIEQYF. CDR3 nucleotides: TGTGCCAGCAGTCCCCAAGGGACTCCGGACATCGAGCAGTACTTC.

The chain recombines TRBV7-8 with TRBJ1-5, with a tentative D call TRBD1 (5 bases). The germline V gene encodes CDR1 SGHVS and CDR2 FQNEAQ. The V end was cut by 4 bases, the J end by 3 bases, with 13 bases between. The CDR3 length is 15 residues. The CDR3 nucleotides read TGTGCCAGCAGCTCCCAGGGACCTACCAATCAGCCCCAGCATTTT. This encodes CASSSQGPTNQPQHF. Looking up the rest from reference TRBV7-8 and TRBJ1-5 gives the full variable domain: GAGVSQSPRYKVAKRGQDVALRCDPISGHVSLFWYQQALGQGPEFLTYFQNEAQLDKSGLPSDRFFAERPEGSVSTLKIQRTQQEDSAVYLCASSSQGPTNQPQHFGDGTRLSIL.

There are a few counts of this clonotype. The gene calls are TRBV27 and TRBJ2-5; D remains unclear. Germline CDR1 reads MNHEY; CDR2 reads SMNVEV (reference sequence). Trimming cost V 8 bases and J 10 bases, with 23 bases left between them. The CDR3 has 14 amino acids. The CDR3 bases are TGTGCCAGCCGCCCTACGATCGGGTTTGGAGACCAGTACTTC. This gives the protein CASRPTIGFGDQYF.

The CDR3 is CASSQPGGLNQPQHF. The CDR3 DNA follows: TGTGCCAGCAGCCAGCCCGGGGGACTGAATCAGCCCCAGCATTTT. The chain uses TRBV12-3 or TRBV12-4 and TRBJ1-5; maybe TRBD1 (5 bases). The CDR3 sequence is 15 residues long. V was trimmed by 6 bases and J by 4 bases, leaving 16 bases between them.

The chain joins TRBV3-1 to TRBJ2-1; 8 bases align to TRBD2. The ends lost 6 bases at V and 0 bases at J; junction bases unmatched: 10. This CDR3 comprises 17 residues. The germline gives CDR1 LGHDT, CDR2 YNNKEL (reference sequence). The CDR3 spells CASRQLGTSGSYNEQFF. CDR3 in DNA: TGTGCCAGCAGACAATTGGGAACTAGCGGCTCCTACAATGAGCAGTTCTTC.

This clonotype showed up just once. The V gene is TRBV5-1, the J gene TRBJ2-7, with D perhaps matching TRBD1 or TRBD2 (5 bases each). The CDR3 covers 16 residues. Germline loops: CDR1 SGHRS, CDR2 YFSETQ. With 2 bases removed from V and 1 base from J, the gap between germline ends came to 16 bases. The CDR3 DNA is TGCGCCAGCAGCTTTAACCCCGGGACGGCGTCCTACGAGCAGTACTTC. Translated: CASSFNPGTASYEQYF.